This TCR beta chain is drawn from a study of T-cell memory formation after mild COVID-19. Notes on the study in general: Pre-infection memory harbored some responding clones, suggesting cross-reactive memory joined. CD4+ contracting clones lay mainly in CM and EM, CD8+ ones in EMRA.

Per germline, CDR1 SGDLS and CDR2 YYNGEE. Deletions cut 0 bases from V and 5 bases from J, with 11 bases between. This CDR3 contains 14 residues. Constant-segment primers served in 5'RACE that generated TCR alpha and TCR beta cDNA libraries bearing sample barcodes and UMIs. From the 5' RACE reads, TCRdb called clonotypes with MiXCR, one entry per CDR3 protein. This sample has about 400,000 distinct CDR3 sequences, with 20% to 30% found just once. This clonotype was detected only a few times. Its antigen remains unidentified. The source material was PBMCs or a T cell subset sorted from them (not recorded which). The source of this sequence is an adult woman who had mild COVID-19 (a few samples of this study predate the infection). Cell type and time point are not known. The chain has TRBV9 and TRBJ2-5; D could derive from TRBD1 or TRBD2 (5 bases each). The CDR3 sequence: CASSVATGTETQYF. The CDR3 coding sequence is TGTGCCAGCAGCGTAGCTACGGGGACGGAGACCCAGTACTTC.